Listed here is a single T cell receptor (beta chain). This sample was taken from a study of blood T cell repertoires in COVID-19. Study context: Acute and convalescent COVID-19 samples came from the United States, Italy and Spain. Nucleic acid was either cDNA or gDNA, and it came from T cells, B-cell-depleted T cells, or PBMCs.

In the authors' workflow: Nucleated cell number was recorded as an estimate derived from reference gene primer amplification. This table comes from immunoSEQ multiplex PCR, and its TCRdb copy is limited to in-frame clones, with some not included. V, J and clone size reflect that table, while D and trimming were determined from the DNA. Of approximately 220,000 clones listed, around four fifths are singletons. V lost 2 bases, J lost 0 bases, and 4 bases stayed unmatched. Germline loops: CDR1 LGHDT, CDR2 YNNKEL (reference sequence). This CDR3 comprises 17 residues. The TCR originated in a woman aged 60-75 years who had recovered from COVID-19. Sequenced sample: peripheral blood. The chain carries TRBV3-1 (or the pseudogene TRBV3-2) and TRBJ2-6; 7 bases are shared with TRBD2. This chain's CDR3 is CASSQRVAGSGANVLTF. The CDR3 bases are TGTGCCAGCAGCCAAAGGGTAGCGGGCTCTGGGGCCAACGTCCTGACTTTC.